Sequencing of this TCR beta chain was carried out in a study of early stage breast cancer tumors. At the level of the study: Of 15 to 20 invasive breast tumors, 11 to 12 were hormone receptor-positive, HER2-negative.

CDR1 SGHTA and CDR2 FQGNSA come from the germline V gene. This CDR3 contains 12 residues. V gave up 5 bases and J gave up 10 bases, with 14 bases separating them. The protocol was immunoSEQ multiplex PCR, while the TCRdb copy is restricted to in-frame clones and leaves out a portion. The sample consists of some 28,000 clones, roughly 55% of them appearing once. Findings of the study overall: Tumors had approximately 2.5-fold higher T cell density and higher clonality than adjacent normal breast tissue.

About this clone itself: Its antigen is currently unknown.

Sequencing was done on a sample of breast tumor tissue. J is TRBJ1-1 and V is TRBV7-2; tentative D call: TRBD1 (5 bases). This receptor was taken from a person aged 45-65 years with breast cancer. The chain's CDR3 is CASSLRSGLAFF. The DNA for the CDR3 is TGTGCCAGCAGCCTGCGGTCAGGGCTAGCTTTCTTT.